The 10 T cell receptor beta chains below come from one sample, sequenced in a study of T cells in Graves' hyperthyroidism and ophthalmopathy. Authors of the study amplified TCR beta CDR3 regions from RNA transcripts. With the HTBI primer set, the TCR CDR3 went through a first round of RT-PCR. TCRdb re-called the multiplex PCR reads through MiXCR, storing one row per CDR3 protein. This table has 490,000 or so distinct CDR3 sequences, 15% to 20% appearing once. Sequenced material: blood. These receptors all stem from a woman in her 30s with Graves' ophthalmopathy.

This clonotype was observed at least ten times. The chain combines TRBV6-1 with TRBJ2-7; D may match TRBD1 or TRBD2 (6 bases each). CDR1 and CDR2 (germline): MNHNS, SASEGT. The CDR3 covers 16 residues. V was pared by 2 bases and J by 6 bases, with 20 bases between. CDR3: CASSERRARRGSEQYF. The DNA for the CDR3 is TGTGCCAGCAGTGAACGGAGGGCTAGAAGGGGGAGCGAGCAGTACTTC.

The table lists this clonotype with many counts. The chain couples TRBV12-3 or TRBV12-4 to TRBJ2-5; 11 bases match TRBD2. J gave up 2 bases and V 4 bases, and 9 bases lay outside the gene matches. This CDR3 contains 17 residues. The CDR3 protein is CASSSPSGRYLQETQYF. CDR3 coding DNA: TGTGCCAGCAGTTCTCCTAGCGGGAGGTATCTACAAGAGACCCAGTACTTC.

This clonotype was observed at least ten times. The rearrangement joins TRBV28 to TRBJ1-1; TRBD1 agrees at 9 bases. The CDR3 is 15 residues long. The trim removed 2 bases at V and 0 bases at J, leaving 1 base unmatched. Per the germline V gene, CDR1 is MDHEN and CDR2 is SYDVKM. CDR3 protein: CASSLGQGMNTEAFF. CDR3 bases: TGTGCCAGCAGTTTAGGACAGGGGATGAACACTGAAGCTTTCTTT.

This clonotype was recorded many times. The gene calls are TRBV4-3 and TRBJ1-5; D is unresolved. Trimming pared 0 bases from V and 7 bases from J, leaving 7 bases between. There are 13 residues in the CDR3. CDR1 LGHNA and CDR2 YSLEER come from the germline V gene. The CDR3 DNA reads as TGCGCCAGCAGCCAAGAAGAAGGGCAGCCCCAGCATTTT. Residues: CASSQEEGQPQHF.

There are many counts of this clonotype. The gene calls are TRBV20-1 and TRBJ1-5, with unresolved D. Germline V CDR1 and CDR2: DFQATT, SNEGSKA (reference sequence). V dropped 4 bases and J dropped 0 bases, with 10 bases sitting between them. This CDR3 has 14 residues. CDR3 coding DNA: TGCAGTGCTATCAGAAAATATAGCAATCAGCCCCAGCATTTT. This codes for CSAIRKYSNQPQHF.

This clonotype was seen repeatedly, ten times or more. This chain joins TRBV12-3 or TRBV12-4 and TRBJ2-2; D might be TRBD1 (5 bases). The CDR3 runs 14 residues. V was shortened by 3 bases and J by 6 bases, with 11 bases between the two germline ends. Here the CDR3 DNA reads TGTGCCAGCAGTTTGCAGGGAACATCCGGGGAGCTGTTTTTT. Its translation is CASSLQGTSGELFF.

V usage is TRBV18 and J usage is TRBJ1-5, with D perhaps matching TRBD1 (5 bases). The V and J ends lost 5 bases and 7 bases respectively, with 18 bases between them. The CDR3 loop spans 15 amino acids. CDR1 KGHSH and CDR2 LQKENI come from the germline V gene. CDR3 in DNA: TGTGCCAGCTCATCCAATCAGGGAGGAGGGCAGCCCCAGCATTTT. Residues: CASSSNQGGGQPQHF.

This clonotype was picked up many times. The genes are TRBV4-1 and TRBJ1-5, with a possible D match to TRBD1 (5 bases). This CDR3 spans 14 amino acids. Trimming took 0 bases from V and 8 from J, leaving 11 bases between them. Germline CDR1 is MGHRA and CDR2 is YSYEKL. This CDR3 reads CASSQDPRDKPQHF. The CDR3 DNA sequence: TGCGCCAGCAGCCAAGATCCCAGGGATAAGCCCCAGCATTTT.

This clonotype was seen repeatedly, ten times or more. The chain carries TRBV28 and TRBJ1-2, with D perhaps TRBD1 (6 bases). Looked up from germline, CDR1 is MDHEN and CDR2 is SYDVKM. Trimming took 6 bases from V and 5 from J, leaving 16 bases between them. The CDR3 covers 14 residues. The CDR3 loop reads CASRPAGGGYGYTF. The CDR3 coding sequence is TGTGCCAGCAGGCCAGCGGGGGGCGGGTATGGCTACACCTTC.

This clonotype appeared many times. This chain uses TRBV11-2 with TRBJ1-1; 9 bases fit TRBD1. Losses at the gene ends were 4 bases for V and 1 base for J; bases not matched to a gene: 4. The CDR3 covers 15 residues. The germline gives CDR1 SGHAT, CDR2 FQNNGV. The CDR3 sequence: CASSWGTGRNTEAFF. For the CDR3, the DNA is TGTGCCAGCAGCTGGGGGACAGGGAGGAACACTGAAGCTTTCTTT.